The following is a TCR beta chain sequence with its context. Its antigen remains unknown. Assay used: immunoSEQ multiplex PCR; TCRdb lists only in-frame clones, some missing. This sample has around 33,000 clones, with around 82% found just once. This record comes from a study of STAT5B mutations in CD4+ large granular lymphocyte leukemia. Study-level results: The CD4+ versus CD8+ T-LGLL clonality difference may reflect limited sample size. 8/27 top patient clones versus 2/35 control clones were TRBV06-family.

CDR1 SGHVS and CDR2 FNYEAQ come from the germline V gene. V was pared by 3 bases and J by 2 bases, with 16 bases between. The length of the CDR3 is 16 residues. What was sequenced was CD4+ T cells from blood buffy coats. The chain is built from TRBV7-6 and TRBJ2-5; the D gene is possibly TRBD2 (6 bases). This receptor was identified in a human donor in good health. CDR3 in amino acids: CASSLRAGLGQETQYF. The CDR3 DNA follows: TGTGCCAGCAGCTTGCGGGCGGGGCTGGGACAAGAGACCCAGTACTTC.